The clone carrying this T cell receptor beta chain was observed a few times. Its specificity is not known. The sample originates from a study of beta chain features in type 1 diabetes. Points from the study as a whole: Shorter TCRB CDR3s, moderately but significantly so, marked every one of the four CD4+ subsets in Type 1 diabetes patients.

Sorting of CD4+ naive, central memory, regulatory and stem cell-like memory cells was performed via CD45RO/CCR7/CD25/CD127/CD95/CD27. The study reverse transcribed the entire isolated RNA, so it sequenced expressed TCRB transcripts. Libraries were prepared by immunoSEQ multiplex PCR; TCRdb keeps only in-frame clonotypes and omits some of them. The sample has some 250,000 clones, around 9.9% seen once; the top ten hold around 0.017%. The V gene's germline CDR1 is LGHNA and CDR2 YNFKEQ. This CDR3 comprises 16 residues. Trimming took 0 bases from V and 4 from J; bases not matched to a gene: 5. This chain connects TRBV4-2 to TRBJ1-5, with 8 positions matching TRBD1. This TCR was recovered from a man under 40 with type 1 diabetes. The sequenced sample was naive CD4+ T cells from blood. The CDR3 loop reads CASSQDYRTGNQPQHF. DNA for the CDR3: TGTGCCAGCAGCCAAGATTATAGGACAGGGAATCAGCCCCAGCATTTT.